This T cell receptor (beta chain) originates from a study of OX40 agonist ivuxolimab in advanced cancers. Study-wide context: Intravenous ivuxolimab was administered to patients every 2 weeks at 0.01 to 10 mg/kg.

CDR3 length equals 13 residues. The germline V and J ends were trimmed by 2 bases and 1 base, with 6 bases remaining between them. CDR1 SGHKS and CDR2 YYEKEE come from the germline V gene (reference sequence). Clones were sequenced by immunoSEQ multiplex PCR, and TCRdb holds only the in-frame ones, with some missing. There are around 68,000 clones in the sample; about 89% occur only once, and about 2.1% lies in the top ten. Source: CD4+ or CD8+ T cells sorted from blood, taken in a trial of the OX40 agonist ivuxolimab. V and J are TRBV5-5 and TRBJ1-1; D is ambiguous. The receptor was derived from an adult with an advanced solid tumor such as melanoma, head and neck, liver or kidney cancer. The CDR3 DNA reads TGTGCCAGCAGCTTCGTACCGAACACTGAAGCTTTCTTT. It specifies CASSFVPNTEAFF.